This T cell receptor (beta chain) was identified during a study of cytomegalovirus exposure and HLA in healthy donors. Study-level results: What was likely a sequencing artifact was a cluster of highly shared sequence variants.

Comment on this clone: Its antigen is not known.

At sampling all donors were nominally healthy, likely with unrecorded immune exposures. PCR used 60 Vbeta primers and 13 Jbeta primers. Assay: immunoSEQ multiplex PCR; the TCRdb copy retains only in-frame clones and omits some. This sample carries about 160,000 clones, around 80% of them seen once, and the ten largest clones take 6.5% to 9%. The sample taken for sequencing was PBMCs. The source is a middle-aged woman in good health and CMV-seropositive.

CDR3 sequence: CASTQGLPDYNEQFF. The DNA for the CDR3 is TGTGCCAGCACCCAGGGCCTTCCCGACTACAATGAGCAGTTCTTC. The J gene is TRBJ2-1, the V gene TRBV27; D may be TRBD1 (5 bases). Germline CDR1 MNHEY, CDR2 SMNVEV (reference sequence). The CDR3 runs 15 residues. Trimming removed 7 bases at V and 3 bases at J, with 16 bases between.